The entry below gives a single T cell receptor beta chain sequence along with its context. Its antigen is still unknown. Peripheral blood was collected from the related graft donor on the marrow donation day. Deletions cut 2 bases from V and 8 bases from J, with 13 bases between. This CDR3 is built from 14 residues. Germline V gives CDR1 KGHSH, CDR2 LQKENI. These data are taken from a study of T cells after posttransplantation cyclophosphamide. Findings and caveats of the study: After PTCy, TRB diversity resembled that of CNI/methotrexate controls. Donor CD8+ memory clones often dominated recipient blood repertoires at later times. Skin or GI-infiltrating T cells shared few TRB sequences with blood.

Clones were sequenced by immunoSEQ multiplex PCR, and TCRdb holds only the in-frame ones, with some missing. The table lists approximately 29,000 clones, just over 85% of them singletons. The sequence was obtained from a middle-aged man. What was sequenced was PBMCs. This chain uses TRBV18 with TRBJ1-3; the D gene is possibly TRBD1 (5 bases). The CDR3 DNA reads TGTGCCAGCTCACCAACCAGGCAGGGTGACACCATATATTTT. It translates to CASSPTRQGDTIYF.